Included here is one T cell receptor beta chain sequence, with context. Its antigen is currently unknown. The junction had 8 bases not matched to a gene; V was cut back by 6 bases and J by 4 bases. Germline loops: CDR1 MNHEY, CDR2 SVGAGI. CDR3 length: 15 amino acids. PCR employed 60 Vbeta and 13 Jbeta primers. Only in-frame clones appear in the TCRdb table, and some are missing; sequencing was by immunoSEQ multiplex PCR. The table has 150,000 to 200,000 clones, approximately 85% seen once; the top ten hold roughly 2.2%. These data come from a study of cytomegalovirus exposure and HLA in healthy donors. Points from the study as a whole: TCR beta V- and J-gene trimming, according to a later analysis, was linked to a missense DCLRE1C variant. Later analysis showed most CMV-associated TCR beta chains appearing HLA-restricted. TCR beta chains numbering roughly 150 were designated cytomegalovirus-associated.

The chain carries TRBV6-5 and TRBJ2-1, with 8 positions matching TRBD2. Material for sequencing was PBMCs. The receptor was derived from a man aged 18 to 35 in good health and CMV-seropositive. In nucleotides, the CDR3 is TGTGCCAGCAGCCCCTCTAGCGGGCCTTACAATGAGCAGTTCTTC. Residues: CASSPSSGPYNEQFF.